This T cell receptor (beta chain) originates from a study of T cell responses to AZD1222 COVID-19 vaccine. The study, taken as a whole, reports: The donor cohort was predominantly white British with a female majority, and clonal diversity may have been underestimated. Once two AZD1222 doses were given, Spike-specific TCR breadth and depth went up.

Turning to this clone: The antigen remains unidentified.

Sequenced by immunoSEQ multiplex PCR; TCRdb stores in-frame clones only, minus some. The data show about 94,000 clones, 88% seen once. CDR1 is SGHAT, CDR2 FQDESV, per germline (reference sequence). CDR3 length: 16 residues. Trimming took 1 base from V and 6 from J; bases not matched to a gene: 8. The sequenced sample was peripheral blood, obtained 28 days after the second AZD1222 dose. The V and J genes are TRBV11-1 and TRBJ2-2; TRBD2 aligns across 7 bases. This receptor was taken from an adult who received the AZD1222 COVID-19 vaccine. The CDR3, as DNA: TGTGCCAGCAGCTTAGTGTCGGGGGGAAGGGCCGGGGAGCTGTTTTTT. It codes for CASSLVSGGRAGELFF.